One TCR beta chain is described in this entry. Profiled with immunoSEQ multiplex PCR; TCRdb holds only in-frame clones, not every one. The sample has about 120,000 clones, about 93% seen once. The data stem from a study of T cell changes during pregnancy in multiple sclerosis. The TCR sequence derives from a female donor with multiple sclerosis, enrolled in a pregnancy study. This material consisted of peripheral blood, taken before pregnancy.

In DNA, the CDR3 is TGTGCCAGCAGTCCCAGACAGGGCCCGGGAGGCTACACCTTC. Amino acid sequence: CASSPRQGPGGYTF. The chain couples TRBV27 to TRBJ1-2, with 7 positions matching TRBD1. CDR3 size: 14 residues. The V and J ends lost 5 bases and 8 bases, in that order; junction bases with no gene match: 11. Germline CDR1 is MNHEY and CDR2 is SMNVEV (reference sequence).